These 21 T cell receptor beta chains originate from one sample sequenced in a study of cytomegalovirus exposure and HLA in healthy donors. Primers: 60 Vbeta forward and 13 Jbeta reverse. The table came from immunoSEQ multiplex PCR; TCRdb's copy has only in-frame clones and leaves some out. The data show fewer than 120,000 clones, about 80% seen once. The specimen sequenced was PBMCs. The origin of the receptors is an older woman in good health and CMV-seropositive.

The chain recombines TRBV18 with TRBJ1-2; tentative D call: TRBD1 (5 bases). The CDR3 is 15 amino acids. Germline V gene lookup returns CDR1 KGHSH and CDR2 LQKENI. V was clipped by 3 bases and J by 3 bases, with 14 bases between them. CDR3 residues: CASSPAAGNYYGYTF. The CDR3 bases are TGTGCCAGCTCACCTGCGGCAGGGAATTACTATGGCTACACCTTC.

This sequence joins TRBV19 and TRBJ1-2; D gene uncertain. The CDR3 has 14 amino acids. Germline V CDR1 and CDR2: LNHDA, SQIVND (reference sequence). V was clipped by 0 bases and J by 8 bases, with 13 bases between them. CDR3 residues: CASSIDGGRGGYTF. CDR3 nucleotide sequence: TGTGCCAGTAGTATAGATGGAGGTAGAGGGGGCTACACCTTC.

Comment on this clone: A much bigger clone sits one base away, suggesting this may be a read error. This sequence joins TRBV7-2 and TRBJ1-1; TRBD1 matches 8 bases. The CDR3 is 13 amino acids. Germline assignment: CDR1 SGHTA and CDR2 FQGNSA. J was trimmed by 3 bases and V by 4 bases; bases with no gene match: 1. The CDR3 coding sequence is TGTGCCAGCAGCTCACAGGGGGACACTGAAGCTTTCTTT. Translation: CASSSQGDTEAFF.

This chain connects TRBV7-2 to TRBJ2-1; TRBD1 might be the D (6 bases). V was cut by 5 bases and J by 0 bases, with 20 bases left in between. The germline V gene has CDR1 SGHTA and CDR2 FQGNSA. The CDR3 runs 18 residues. The CDR3 sequence is CASSRTSAGDNSYNEQFF. In nucleotides, the CDR3 is TGTGCCAGCAGCCGTACCTCCGCCGGGGACAACTCCTACAATGAGCAGTTCTTC. The whole variable domain, filled in from reference TRBV7-2 and TRBJ2-1, reads GAGVSQSPSNKVTEKGKDVELRCDPISGHTALYWYRQSLGQGLEFLIYFQGNSAPDKSGLPSDRFSAERTGGSVSTLTIQRTQQEDSAVYLCASSRTSAGDNSYNEQFFGPGTRLTVL.

V is TRBV6-6 and J is TRBJ1-2; tentative D call: TRBD1 (6 bases). Germline V gene data show CDR1 as MNHNY and CDR2 as SVGAGI (reference sequence). The CDR3 is 14 residues long. V was pared by 8 bases and J by 8 bases, with 21 bases between. The CDR3 loop is CASFTPDSLQGYTF. For the CDR3, the DNA is TGTGCCAGCTTCACCCCGGACAGTCTCCAGGGCTACACCTTC.

V is TRBV28 and J is TRBJ2-7; TRBD2 might be the D (6 bases). Germline assignment: CDR1 MDHEN and CDR2 SYDVKM. This CDR3 is 14 amino acids long. Trimming stripped 6 bases from V and 4 bases from J, with 16 bases between. CDR3 sequence (DNA): TGTGCCAGCAGCCCGGCGACGGGAGCATACGAGCAGTACTTC. This sequence encodes CASSPATGAYEQYF.

The chain joins TRBV5-4 to TRBJ2-7; D remains ambiguous. V was cut by 0 bases and J by 0 bases, with 13 bases left in between. The CDR3 spans 16 residues. Germline V CDR1 and CDR2: SGHNT, YYREEE (reference sequence). The CDR3 loop reads CASSLALDRSSYEQYF. In nucleotides, the CDR3 is TGTGCCAGCAGCTTGGCCCTAGACCGGAGCTCCTACGAGCAGTACTTC.

V gene TRBV9 combines with J gene TRBJ2-1; 8 nucleotides align to TRBD1. Losses at the gene ends were 2 bases for V and 11 bases for J; bases not matched to a gene: 12. The CDR3 is made up of 15 amino acids. CDR1 SGDLS and CDR2 YYNGEE come from the germline V gene. DNA for the CDR3: TGTGCCAGCAGCGTGACCGGGACAGGAGAGGGGAAGCAGTTCTTC. It is translated as CASSVTGTGEGKQFF.

The chain employs TRBV9 and TRBJ1-1; D gene ambiguous. The germline V and J ends were trimmed by 2 bases and 4 bases, with 15 bases remaining between them. CDR1 and CDR2 (germline): SGDLS, YYNGEE. This CDR3 is 15 amino acids long. The CDR3 here is CASSVVLRVTTEAFF. CDR3 sequence (DNA): TGTGCCAGCAGCGTTGTTCTTCGGGTGACCACTGAAGCTTTCTTT.

This rearrangement joins TRBV5-1 to TRBJ2-5; D is ambiguous. The J call may be wrong; the DNA end is better matched by TRBJ2-7. The germline gives CDR1 SGHRS, CDR2 YFSETQ. CDR3 length: 13 amino acids. The CDR3 DNA reads as TGCGCCAGCAAGATCCCGGAAGGACACGAGCAGTACTTC. Protein product: CASKIPEGHEQYF.

The V gene is TRBV6-5, the J gene TRBJ1-3; D is perhaps TRBD1 (5 bases). V lost 2 bases to trimming and J lost 1 base, with 12 bases between them. Looked up from germline, CDR1 is MNHEY and CDR2 is SVGAGI. The CDR3 is 16 residues long. In DNA form, the CDR3 reads TGTGCCAGCAGTTACGGTAGTGGGACTTCTGGAAACACCATATATTTT. As protein: CASSYGSGTSGNTIYF.

The chain employs TRBV10-3 and TRBJ2-3; 11 bases line up with TRBD2. Germline lookup yields CDR1 ENHRY and CDR2 SYGVKD. The CDR3 loop spans 15 amino acids. V lost 6 bases, J lost 4 bases, and 6 bases stayed unmatched. CDR3 loop: CAIRETSGIADTQYF. CDR3 in DNA: TGTGCCATCAGAGAGACTAGCGGGATTGCAGATACGCAGTATTTT.

The V gene is TRBV5-1, the J gene TRBJ2-5; no definite D call. The CDR3 is 14 residues long. Germline V gene data show CDR1 as SGHRS and CDR2 as YFSETQ. V was shortened by 7 bases and J by 4 bases, with 17 bases between the two germline ends. CDR3 bases: TGCGCCAGCGGCGGAGCTTATATGGGAGAGACCCAGTACTTC. Encoded protein: CASGGAYMGETQYF.

The rearrangement uses TRBV7-2 and TRBJ2-5; no clear D gene. Germline V lookup: CDR1 SGHTA, CDR2 FQGNSA. The CDR3 spans 12 residues. Trimming took 1 base from V and 4 from J, leaving 4 bases between them. This CDR3 reads CASSLDRETQYF. CDR3 nucleotides: TGTGCCAGCAGCTTAGATAGAGAGACCCAGTACTTC.

This sequence joins TRBV29-1 and TRBJ1-1; D not certain. V was trimmed by 6 bases and J by 2 bases, leaving 16 bases between them. This CDR3 has 14 residues. Germline CDR1 SQVTM, CDR2 ANQGSEA. The CDR3 bases are TGCAGCGTCCACCCCGGGATGACTAACACTGAAGCTTTCTTT. Translation gives CSVHPGMTNTEAFF. The entire variable domain, with the rest obtained from reference TRBV29-1 and TRBJ1-1, is as follows: SAVISQKPSRDICQRGTSLTIQCQVDSQVTMMFWYRQQPGQSLTLIATANQGSEATYESGFVIDKFPISRPNLTFSTLTVSNMSPEDSSIYLCSVHPGMTNTEAFFGQGTRLTVV.

The chain carries TRBV12-5 and TRBJ2-3; D is undetermined. V lost 7 bases and J lost 1, with 15 bases in between. The CDR3 runs 15 residues. Germline loops: CDR1 LGHNT, CDR2 FRNRAP. The CDR3 protein is CASADGGRGTDTQYF. The CDR3 nucleotides read TGTGCTAGTGCAGACGGTGGGCGCGGCACAGATACGCAGTATTTT.

Concerning this clone itself: At one of its ends the junction is not consistent with the germline gene, which may arise from a read error. The chain joins TRBV7-7 to TRBJ2-2; D remains unclear. Germline lookup yields CDR1 SSHAT and CDR2 FNYEAQ (reference sequence). The CDR3 sequence is 13 residues long. CDR3 DNA: TGTGCTAGCAGCTTCTCCCCTCCCGGGGAGCTGTTTTTT. It codes for CASSFSPPGELFF.

This clone showed up just once. The chain combines TRBV18 with TRBJ1-4, with 7 bases aligning to TRBD1. Germline V lookup: CDR1 KGHSH, CDR2 LQKENI. There are 14 residues in the CDR3. V lost 6 bases, J lost 7 bases, and 8 bases stayed unmatched. Here the CDR3 DNA reads TGTGCCAGCTCTCCCGACAGGGCGGGTGAAAAACTGTTTTTT. Its protein product is CASSPDRAGEKLFF.

The genes are TRBV15 and TRBJ2-1, with TRBD2 as a possible D gene (5 bases). The germline gives CDR1 LNHNV, CDR2 YYDKDF (reference sequence). This CDR3 has 15 amino acids. V dropped 0 bases and J dropped 8 bases, with 14 bases sitting between them. In nucleotides, the CDR3 is TGTGCCACCAGCAGAGATCTTTCGGGGAATGATGAGCAGTTCTTC. Translated, it gives CATSRDLSGNDEQFF.

The rearrangement uses TRBV10-3 and TRBJ2-3; TRBD1 aligns across 10 bases. Trimming at V came to 5 bases and at J to 2 bases, leaving 4 bases not matched to a gene. Germline CDR1 reads ENHRY; CDR2 reads SYGVKD. The CDR3 consists of 15 residues. CDR3 in amino acids: CAISPGTGVTDTQYF. CDR3 in DNA: TGTGCCATCAGTCCCGGGACAGGGGTCACAGATACGCAGTATTTT.

The chain joins TRBV5-6 to TRBJ1-2; D gene ambiguous. The CDR3 spans 16 residues. The V end was cut by 1 base, the J end by 5 bases, with 18 bases between. Germline loops: CDR1 SGHDT, CDR2 YYEEEE. CDR3 nucleotide sequence: TGTGCCAGCAGCTTGTCATTTTCTGTTTTCCGGTATGGCTACACCTTC. Encoded protein: CASSLSFSVFRYGYTF.